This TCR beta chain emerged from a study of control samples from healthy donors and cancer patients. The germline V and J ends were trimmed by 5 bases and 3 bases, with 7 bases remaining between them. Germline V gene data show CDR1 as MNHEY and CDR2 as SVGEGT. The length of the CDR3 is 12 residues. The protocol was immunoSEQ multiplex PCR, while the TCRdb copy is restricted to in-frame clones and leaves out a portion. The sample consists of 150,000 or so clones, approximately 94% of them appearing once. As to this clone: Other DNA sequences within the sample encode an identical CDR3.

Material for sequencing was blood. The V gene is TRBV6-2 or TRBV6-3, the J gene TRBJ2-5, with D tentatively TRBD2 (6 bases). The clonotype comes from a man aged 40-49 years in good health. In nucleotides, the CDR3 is TGTGCCAGCAGTCCGGGAGAAGAGACCCAGTACTTC. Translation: CASSPGEETQYF.